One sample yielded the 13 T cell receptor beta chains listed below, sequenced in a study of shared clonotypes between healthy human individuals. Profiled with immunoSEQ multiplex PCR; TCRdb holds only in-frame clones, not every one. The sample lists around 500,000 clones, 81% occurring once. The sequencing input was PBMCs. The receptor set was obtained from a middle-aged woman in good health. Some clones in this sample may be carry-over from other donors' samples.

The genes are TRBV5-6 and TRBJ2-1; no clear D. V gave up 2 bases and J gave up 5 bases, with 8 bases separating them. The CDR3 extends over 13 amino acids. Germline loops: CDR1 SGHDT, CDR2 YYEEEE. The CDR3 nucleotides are TGTGCCAGCAGCTTAGGTCCCAACAATGAGCAGTTCTTC. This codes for CASSLGPNNEQFF. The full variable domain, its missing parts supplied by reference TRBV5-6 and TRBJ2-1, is DAGVTQSPTHLIKTRGQQVTLRCSPKSGHDTVSWYQQALGQGPQFIFQYYEEEERQRGNFPDRFSGHQFPNYSSELNVNALLLGDSALYLCASSLGPNNEQFFGPGTRLTVL.

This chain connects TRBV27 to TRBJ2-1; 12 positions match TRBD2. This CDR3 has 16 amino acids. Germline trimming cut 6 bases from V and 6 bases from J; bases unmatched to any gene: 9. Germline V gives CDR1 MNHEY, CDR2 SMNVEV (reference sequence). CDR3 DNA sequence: TGTGCCAGCAGACGGTCGACTAGCGGGAGAGGCAATGAGCAGTTCTTC. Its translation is CASRRSTSGRGNEQFF.

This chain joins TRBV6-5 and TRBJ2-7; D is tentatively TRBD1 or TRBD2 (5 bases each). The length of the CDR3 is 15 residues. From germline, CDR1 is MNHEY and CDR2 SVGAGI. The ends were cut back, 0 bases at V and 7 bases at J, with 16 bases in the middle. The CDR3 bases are TGTGCCAGCAGTTACTCGGGACGTGGGCCTCGGGAGCAGTACTTC. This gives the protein CASSYSGRGPREQYF.

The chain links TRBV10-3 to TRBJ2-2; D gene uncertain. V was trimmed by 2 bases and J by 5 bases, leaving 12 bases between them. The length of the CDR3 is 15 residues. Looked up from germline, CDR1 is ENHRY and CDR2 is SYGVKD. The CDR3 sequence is CAISEGNVGTGELFF. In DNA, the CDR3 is TGTGCCATCAGTGAGGGGAACGTGGGAACCGGGGAGCTGTTTTTT.

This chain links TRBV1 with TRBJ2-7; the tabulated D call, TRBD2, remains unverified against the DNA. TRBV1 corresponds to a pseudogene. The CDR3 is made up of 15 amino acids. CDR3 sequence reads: CTSSQAEGLSYEQYF. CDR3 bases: TGCACCAGCAGCCAAGCTGAGGGTCTCTCCTACGAGCAGTACTTC.

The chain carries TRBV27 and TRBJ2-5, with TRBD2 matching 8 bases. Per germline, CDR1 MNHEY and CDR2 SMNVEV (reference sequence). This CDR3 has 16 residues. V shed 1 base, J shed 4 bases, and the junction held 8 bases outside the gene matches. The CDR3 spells CASSLWGAGAGETQYF. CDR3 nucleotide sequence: TGTGCCAGCAGTTTATGGGGAGCGGGAGCAGGAGAGACCCAGTACTTC.

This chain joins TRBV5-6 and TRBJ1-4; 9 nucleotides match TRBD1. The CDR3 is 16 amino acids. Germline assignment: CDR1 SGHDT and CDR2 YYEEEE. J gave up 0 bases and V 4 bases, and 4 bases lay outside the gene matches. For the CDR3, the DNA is TGTGCCAGCAGCCCTGGGACAGGGTCAACTAATGAAAAACTGTTTTTT. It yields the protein CASSPGTGSTNEKLFF.

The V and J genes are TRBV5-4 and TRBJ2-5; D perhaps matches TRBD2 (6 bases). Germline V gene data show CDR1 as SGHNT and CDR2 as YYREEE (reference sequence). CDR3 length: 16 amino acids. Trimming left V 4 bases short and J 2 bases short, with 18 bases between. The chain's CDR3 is CASSPGQLASQETQYF. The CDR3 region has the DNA TGTGCCAGCAGCCCGGGGCAGCTAGCGTCGCAAGAGACCCAGTACTTC.

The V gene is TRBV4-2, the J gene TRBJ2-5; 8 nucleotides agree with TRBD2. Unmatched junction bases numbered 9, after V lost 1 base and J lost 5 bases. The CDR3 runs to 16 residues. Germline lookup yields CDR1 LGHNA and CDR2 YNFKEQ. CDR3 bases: TGTGCCAGCAGCCAAGGTCCGGGAGGGGCGGAGGAGACCCAGTACTTC. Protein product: CASSQGPGGAEETQYF.

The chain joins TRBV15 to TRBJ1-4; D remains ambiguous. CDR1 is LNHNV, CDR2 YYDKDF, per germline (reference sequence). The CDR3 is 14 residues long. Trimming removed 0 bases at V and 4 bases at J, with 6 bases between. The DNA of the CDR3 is TGTGCCACCAGCAGAGACAGGTTTAATGAAAAACTGTTTTTT. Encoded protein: CATSRDRFNEKLFF. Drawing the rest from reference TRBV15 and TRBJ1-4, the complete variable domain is DAMVIQNPRYQVTQFGKPVTLSCSQTLNHNVMYWYQQKSSQAPKLLFHYYDKDFNNEADTPDNFQSRRPNTSFCFLDIRSPGLGDTAMYLCATSRDRFNEKLFFGSGTQLSVL.

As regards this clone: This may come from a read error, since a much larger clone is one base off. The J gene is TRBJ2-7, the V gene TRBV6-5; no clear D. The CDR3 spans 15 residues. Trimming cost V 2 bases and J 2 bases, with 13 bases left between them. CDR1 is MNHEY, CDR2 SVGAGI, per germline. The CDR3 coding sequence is TGTGCCAGCAGTTACAATGGCGTCAGCCCCTACGAGCAGTACTTC. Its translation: CASSYNGVSPYEQYF.

CDR3 residues: CASSLRDRASEAFF. The CDR3 coding sequence is TGTGCCAGCAGCTTGCGGGACAGGGCTTCTGAAGCTTTCTTT. This chain connects TRBV5-8 to TRBJ1-1; 9 nucleotides line up with TRBD1. The CDR3 contains 14 residues. Germline-derived CDR1 and CDR2 are SGHTS and YDEGEE. V lost 1 base and J lost 6; bases outside the gene matches: 4.

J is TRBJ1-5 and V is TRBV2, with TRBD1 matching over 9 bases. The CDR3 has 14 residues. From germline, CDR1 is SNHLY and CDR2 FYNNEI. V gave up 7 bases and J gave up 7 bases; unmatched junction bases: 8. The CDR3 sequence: CASNPGQGGQPQHF. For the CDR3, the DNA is TGTGCCAGCAACCCGGGACAGGGTGGCCAGCCCCAGCATTTT. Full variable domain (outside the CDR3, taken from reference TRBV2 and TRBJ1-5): EPEVTQTPSHQVTQMGQEVILRCVPISNHLYFYWYRQILGQKVEFLVSFYNNEISEKSEIFDDQFSVERPDGSNFTLKIRSTKLEDSAMYFCASNPGQGGQPQHFGDGTRLSIL.